The clone carrying this TCR beta chain came up a few times. This sample stems from a study of T cell changes during pregnancy in multiple sclerosis. The repertoire was sequenced with immunoSEQ multiplex PCR; TCRdb's copy has only in-frame clones and lacks some. In the table there are 50,000 to 70,000 clones, 90% to 95% of which are singletons. The receptor's source is a female donor with multiple sclerosis, enrolled in a pregnancy study. Sequenced here: CD8+ T cells from peripheral blood mononuclear cells, sampled before pregnancy.

CDR3 in DNA: TGTGCCAGCAGCTTACTTCGGACAGAAATGGATGGCTACACCTTC. Its translation is CASSLLRTEMDGYTF. The chain couples TRBV11-2 to TRBJ1-2; perhaps TRBD1 as D (6 bases). The germline V gene has CDR1 SGHAT and CDR2 FQNNGV. The CDR3 totals 15 residues. With 2 bases removed from V and 6 bases from J, the gap between germline ends came to 16 bases.